This entry lists 5 T cell receptor beta chains sequenced from one sample in a study of blood T cells in healthy people across ages. A J-beta primer mix and a sample-barcoded 5' primer were used in a second PCR of roughly 6 to 12 cycles. TCRdb called the 5' RACE reads again in MiXCR, with one record for every CDR3 protein. The profile shows roughly 730,000 distinct CDR3 sequences, about 56% of them singletons. Sequencing was carried out using blood. The origin of the receptors is a man aged 35 to 55 in good health.

The rearrangement links TRBV20-1 to TRBJ2-3, with 7 bases fitting TRBD1. The V segment lost 0 bases and the J segment 6 bases; nucleotides outside the gene matches: 9. The CDR3 totals 15 residues. CDR1 DFQATT and CDR2 SNEGSKA come from the germline V gene (reference sequence). CDR3 residues: CSARETGARGDTQYF. The CDR3 DNA is TGCAGTGCTAGAGAAACAGGGGCAAGGGGGGATACGCAGTATTTT.

The chain joins TRBV20-1 to TRBJ1-2, with D perhaps TRBD1 (5 bases). Germline V CDR1 and CDR2: DFQATT, SNEGSKA (reference sequence). There are 12 residues in the CDR3. The V gene lost 0 bases and the J gene lost 8 bases, with 10 bases spanning the gap. This chain's CDR3 is CSARESGRGYTF. CDR3 in DNA: TGCAGTGCTAGAGAATCAGGGCGCGGCTACACCTTC.

In this sample, this clonotype turned up a few times. The J gene is TRBJ2-1, the V gene TRBV6-1; D remains ambiguous. Trimming pared 3 bases from V and 5 bases from J, leaving 2 bases between. The CDR3 sequence is 11 residues long. CDR1 and CDR2 from the germline V gene are MNHNS and SASEGT. The CDR3 loop reads CASSENNEQFF. DNA for the CDR3: TGTGCCAGCAGTGAGAACAATGAGCAGTTCTTC.

The V gene is TRBV9, the J gene TRBJ2-4; 9 nucleotides agree with TRBD1. Looked up from germline, CDR1 is SGDLS and CDR2 is YYNGEE. The CDR3 is 17 amino acids. J was trimmed by 0 bases and V by 3 bases; bases with no gene match: 7. The CDR3 nucleotides are TGTGCCAGCAGCGGACAGGGGGAAATTGTAGCCAAAAACATTCAGTACTTC. Translating gives CASSGQGEIVAKNIQYF. Looking up the rest from reference TRBV9 and TRBJ2-4 gives the full variable domain: DSGVTQTPKHLITATGQRVTLRCSPRSGDLSVYWYQQSLDQGLQFLIQYYNGEERAKGNILERFSAQQFPDLHSELNLSSLELGDSALYFCASSGQGEIVAKNIQYFGAGTRLSVL.

This clonotype was seen a handful of times. The chain is built from TRBV10-2 and TRBJ1-2, with D perhaps TRBD1 (6 bases). This CDR3 has 14 amino acids. The germline V gene encodes CDR1 WSHSY and CDR2 SAAADI. V gave up 4 bases and J gave up 3 bases, with 12 bases separating them. The DNA for the CDR3 is TGCGCCAGCAGTGTCAGGGGCCGGGACTATGGCTACACCTTC. This encodes CASSVRGRDYGYTF.